This T cell receptor (beta chain) came from a study of CD8 T cells in ankylosing spondylitis. Regarding the study as a whole: Reported data indicate significant enrichment of disease-linked clones within matched ankylosing spondylitis synovial fluid.

With V trimmed by 3 bases and J by 3 bases, 4 bases remained unmatched. From germline, CDR1 is GTSNPN and CDR2 SVGIG (reference sequence). This CDR3 comprises 13 residues. TCRdb recomputed calls from the 5' RACE reads with MiXCR, one row per CDR3 protein. The profile shows under 130,000 distinct CDR3 sequences, around 24% of them singletons. A word on this clonotype: Its antigen is not known.

Sequencing used synovial fluid, either unsorted or a sorted T cell fraction (not recorded which). The clonotype originates from a male donor with ankylosing spondylitis. The chain combines TRBV30 with TRBJ1-2; the match to TRBD1 covers 7 bases. CDR3 protein: CAWRLQGHYGYTF. CDR3 nucleotide sequence: TGTGCCTGGAGATTACAGGGGCACTATGGCTACACCTTC.